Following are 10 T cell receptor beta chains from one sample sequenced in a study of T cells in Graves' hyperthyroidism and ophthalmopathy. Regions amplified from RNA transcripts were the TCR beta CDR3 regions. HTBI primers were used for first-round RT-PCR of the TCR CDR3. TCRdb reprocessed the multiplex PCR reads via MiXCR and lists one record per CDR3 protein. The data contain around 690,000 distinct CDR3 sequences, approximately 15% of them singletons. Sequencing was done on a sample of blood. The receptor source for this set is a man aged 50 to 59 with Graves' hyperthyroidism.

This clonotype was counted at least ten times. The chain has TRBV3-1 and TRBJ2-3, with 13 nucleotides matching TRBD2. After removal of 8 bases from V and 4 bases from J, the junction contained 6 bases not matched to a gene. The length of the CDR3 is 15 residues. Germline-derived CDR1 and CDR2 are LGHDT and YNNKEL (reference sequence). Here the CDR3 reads CASGLLAGGPDTQYF. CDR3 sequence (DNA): TGTGCCAGCGGCCTACTAGCGGGAGGGCCAGATACGCAGTATTTT.

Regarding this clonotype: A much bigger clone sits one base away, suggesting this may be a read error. In nucleotides, the CDR3 is TGTGCCTGGGGTGTAATAGGAAATGAGCAGTTCTTC. It is translated as CAWGVIGNEQFF. The chain employs TRBV30 and TRBJ2-1, with no clear D. CDR1 is GTSNPN, CDR2 SVGIG, per germline (reference sequence). The CDR3 contains 12 residues.

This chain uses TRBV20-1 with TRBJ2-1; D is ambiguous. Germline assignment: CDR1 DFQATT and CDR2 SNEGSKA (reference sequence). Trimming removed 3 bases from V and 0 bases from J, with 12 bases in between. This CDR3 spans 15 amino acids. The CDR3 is CSASESSVSYNEQFF. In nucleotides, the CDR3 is TGCAGTGCTAGTGAATCTAGTGTCTCCTACAATGAGCAGTTCTTC.

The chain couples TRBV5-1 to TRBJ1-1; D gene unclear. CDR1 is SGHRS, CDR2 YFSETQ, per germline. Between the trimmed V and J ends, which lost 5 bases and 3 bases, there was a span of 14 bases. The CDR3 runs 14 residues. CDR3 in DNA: TGCGCCAGCAGTTACCCCCGGGCCGACACTGAAGCTTTCTTT. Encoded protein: CASSYPRADTEAFF.

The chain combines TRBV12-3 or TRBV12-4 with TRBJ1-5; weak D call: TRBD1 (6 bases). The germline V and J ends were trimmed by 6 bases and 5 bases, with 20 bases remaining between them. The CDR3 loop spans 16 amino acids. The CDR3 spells CASSSPVGAADQPQHF. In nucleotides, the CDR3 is TGTGCCAGCAGCTCGCCGGTGGGGGCCGCTGATCAGCCCCAGCATTTT.

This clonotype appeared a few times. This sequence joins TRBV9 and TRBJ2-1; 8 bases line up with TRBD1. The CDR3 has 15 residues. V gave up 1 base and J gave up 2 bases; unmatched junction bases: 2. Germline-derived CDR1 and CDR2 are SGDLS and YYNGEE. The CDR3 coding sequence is TGTGCCAGCAGCGTAAGGACAGGGACCTACAATGAGCAGTTCTTC. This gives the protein CASSVRTGTYNEQFF.

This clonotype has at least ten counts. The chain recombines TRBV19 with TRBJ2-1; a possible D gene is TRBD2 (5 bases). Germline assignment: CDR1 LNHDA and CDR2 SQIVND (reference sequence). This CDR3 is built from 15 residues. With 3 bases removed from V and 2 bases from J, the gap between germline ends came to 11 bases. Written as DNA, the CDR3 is TGTGCCAGTAGTATCGAGGGAAACGCCTACAATGAGCAGTTCTTC. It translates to CASSIEGNAYNEQFF.

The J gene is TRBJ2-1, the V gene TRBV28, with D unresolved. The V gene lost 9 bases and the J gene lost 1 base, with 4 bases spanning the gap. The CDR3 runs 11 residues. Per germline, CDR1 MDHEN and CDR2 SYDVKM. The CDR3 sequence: CASLSYNEQFF. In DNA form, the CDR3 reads TGTGCCAGTCTTTCCTACAATGAGCAGTTCTTC.

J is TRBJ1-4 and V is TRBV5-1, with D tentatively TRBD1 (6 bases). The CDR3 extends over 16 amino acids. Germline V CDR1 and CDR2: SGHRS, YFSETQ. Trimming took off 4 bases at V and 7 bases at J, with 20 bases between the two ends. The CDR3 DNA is TGCGCCAGCAGCCCGGGACACTGGGGGTTGGGTGAAAAACTGTTTTTT. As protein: CASSPGHWGLGEKLFF.

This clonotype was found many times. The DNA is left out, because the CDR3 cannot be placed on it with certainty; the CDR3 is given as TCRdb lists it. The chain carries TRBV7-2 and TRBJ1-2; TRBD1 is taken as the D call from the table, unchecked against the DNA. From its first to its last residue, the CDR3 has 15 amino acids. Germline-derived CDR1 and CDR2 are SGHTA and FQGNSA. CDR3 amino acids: CASSLVFGPGNGYTF.